These 5 T cell receptor beta chains share one sample of origin, sequenced in a study of T-cell memory formation after mild COVID-19 (TCRdb year 2021). Library generation was performed with 5' RACE. Sequenced using an Illumina NovaSeq 6000. TCRdb's own reprocessing of the public reads used fastp at Q25 and MiXCR and kept productive beta chains. A single entry per CDR3 protein holds the most common genes and DNA from its merged rows. In this sample the table shows 250,000 to 300,000 distinct CDR3 sequences, about 16% of which occur a single time. Of the sample, around 23% falls within the top ten clones. Sequencing input: PBMCs or a T cell subset sorted from them (not recorded which). The receptors were gathered from a man between 18 and 29 years old who had mild COVID-19 (a few samples of this study predate the infection). The sample titles of this study are shuffled in the database, so cell type and time point are left out; the donor was told from shared clones.

This clonotype showed up just a few times. The gene calls are TRBV7-9 and TRBJ1-3, with no clear D. Trimming shortened V by 5 bases and J by 0 bases, and 8 bases separated the two germline ends. CDR3 size: 14 residues. Looked up from germline, CDR1 is SEHNR and CDR2 is FQNEAQ (reference sequence). The CDR3 is CASSRAVSGNTIYF. CDR3 coding DNA: TGTGCCAGCAGCCGAGCAGTCTCTGGAAACACCATATATTTT.

Ten or more counts support this clonotype. The chain recombines TRBV5-1 with TRBJ2-3; TRBD2 might be the D (6 bases). The CDR3 has 15 amino acids. Germline-derived CDR1 and CDR2 are SGHRS and YFSETQ. The V gene lost 4 bases and the J gene lost 2 bases, with 14 bases spanning the gap. CDR3 DNA: TGCGCCAGCAGCCTCTCCGGGGGAACCACAGATACGCAGTATTTT. Its translation: CASSLSGGTTDTQYF.

This clonotype occurred a few times. V and J are TRBV15 and TRBJ2-5; D may be TRBD2 (6 bases). This CDR3 spans 16 amino acids. Germline CDR1 and CDR2: LNHNV and YYDKDF (reference sequence). The ends were cut back, 4 bases at V and 2 bases at J, with 17 bases in the middle. CDR3 protein: CATSTRLEILQETQYF. CDR3 nucleotides: TGTGCCACCAGCACCAGACTAGAAATTTTACAAGAGACCCAGTACTTC.

This clonotype appeared a few times. The rearrangement uses TRBV4-1 and TRBJ2-5; perhaps D is TRBD1 or TRBD2 (5 bases each). There are 14 residues in the CDR3. The germline CDR1 and CDR2 sequences are MGHRA and YSYEKL. Trimming stripped 4 bases from V and 0 bases from J, with 9 bases between. The CDR3 sequence: CASSPGPDQETQYF. DNA for the CDR3: TGCGCCAGCAGCCCGGGGCCGGACCAAGAGACCCAGTACTTC.

The sample holds many counts of this clonotype. This chain uses TRBV5-1 with TRBJ2-5, with D possibly being TRBD2 (5 bases). The CDR3 is 16 amino acids. Trimming took off 0 bases at V and 2 bases at J, with 14 bases between the two ends. The V gene's germline CDR1 is SGHRS and CDR2 YFSETQ. CDR3 protein: CASSLVAASRQETQYF. The CDR3 nucleotides read TGCGCCAGCAGCTTGGTTGCGGCTAGCAGGCAAGAGACCCAGTACTTC.